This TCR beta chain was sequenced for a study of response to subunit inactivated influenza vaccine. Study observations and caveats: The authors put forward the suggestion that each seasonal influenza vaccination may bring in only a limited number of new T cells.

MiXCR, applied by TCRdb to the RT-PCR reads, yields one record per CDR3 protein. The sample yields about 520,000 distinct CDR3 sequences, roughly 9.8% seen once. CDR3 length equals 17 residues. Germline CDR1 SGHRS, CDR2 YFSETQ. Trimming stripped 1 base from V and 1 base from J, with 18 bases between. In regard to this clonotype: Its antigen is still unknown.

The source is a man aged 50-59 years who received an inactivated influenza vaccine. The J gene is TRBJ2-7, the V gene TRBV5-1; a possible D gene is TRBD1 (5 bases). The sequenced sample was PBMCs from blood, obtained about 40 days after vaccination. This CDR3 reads CASSLSLGPPQSYEQYF. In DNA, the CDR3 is TGCGCCAGCAGCTTGAGTTTGGGGCCTCCCCAATCCTACGAGCAGTACTTC.